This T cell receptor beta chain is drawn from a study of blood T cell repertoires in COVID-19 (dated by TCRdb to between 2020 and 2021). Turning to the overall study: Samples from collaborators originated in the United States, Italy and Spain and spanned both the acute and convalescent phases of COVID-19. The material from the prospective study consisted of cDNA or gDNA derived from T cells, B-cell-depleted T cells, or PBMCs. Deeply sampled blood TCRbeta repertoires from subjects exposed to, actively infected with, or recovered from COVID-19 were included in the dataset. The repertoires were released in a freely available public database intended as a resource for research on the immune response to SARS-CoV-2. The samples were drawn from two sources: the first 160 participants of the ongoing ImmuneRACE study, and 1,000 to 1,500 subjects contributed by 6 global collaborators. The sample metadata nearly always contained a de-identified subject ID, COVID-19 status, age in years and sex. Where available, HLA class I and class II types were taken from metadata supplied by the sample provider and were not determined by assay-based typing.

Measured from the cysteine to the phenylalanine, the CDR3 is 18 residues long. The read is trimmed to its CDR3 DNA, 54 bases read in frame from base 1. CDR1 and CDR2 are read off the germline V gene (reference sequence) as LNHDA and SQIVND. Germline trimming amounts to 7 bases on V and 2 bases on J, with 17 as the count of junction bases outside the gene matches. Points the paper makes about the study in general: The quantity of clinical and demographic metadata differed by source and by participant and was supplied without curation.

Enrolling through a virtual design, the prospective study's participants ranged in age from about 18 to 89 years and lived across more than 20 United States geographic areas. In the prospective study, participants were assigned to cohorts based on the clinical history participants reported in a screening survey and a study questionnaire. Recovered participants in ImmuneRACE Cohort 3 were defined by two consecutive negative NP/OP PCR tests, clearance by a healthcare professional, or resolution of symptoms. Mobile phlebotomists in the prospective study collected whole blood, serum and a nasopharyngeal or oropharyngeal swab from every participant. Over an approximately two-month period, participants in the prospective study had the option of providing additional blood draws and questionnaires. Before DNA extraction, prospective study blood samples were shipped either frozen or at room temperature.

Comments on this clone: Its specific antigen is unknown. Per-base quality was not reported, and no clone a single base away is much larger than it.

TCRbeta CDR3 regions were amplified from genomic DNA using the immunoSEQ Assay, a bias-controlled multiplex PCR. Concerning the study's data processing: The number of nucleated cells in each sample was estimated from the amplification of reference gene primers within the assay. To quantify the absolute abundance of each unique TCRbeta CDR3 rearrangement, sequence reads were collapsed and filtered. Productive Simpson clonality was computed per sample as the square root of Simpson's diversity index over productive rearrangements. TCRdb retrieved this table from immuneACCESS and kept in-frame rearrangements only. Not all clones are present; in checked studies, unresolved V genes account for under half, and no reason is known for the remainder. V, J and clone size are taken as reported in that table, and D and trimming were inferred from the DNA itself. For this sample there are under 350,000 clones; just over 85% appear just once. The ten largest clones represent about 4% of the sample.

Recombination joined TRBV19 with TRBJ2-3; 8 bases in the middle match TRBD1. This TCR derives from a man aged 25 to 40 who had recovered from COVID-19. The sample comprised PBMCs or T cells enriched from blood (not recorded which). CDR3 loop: CASNEGPGQGTLTDTQYF. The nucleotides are TGTGCCAGTAACGAAGGGCCAGGACAGGGAACGCTCACAGATACGCAGTATTTT.